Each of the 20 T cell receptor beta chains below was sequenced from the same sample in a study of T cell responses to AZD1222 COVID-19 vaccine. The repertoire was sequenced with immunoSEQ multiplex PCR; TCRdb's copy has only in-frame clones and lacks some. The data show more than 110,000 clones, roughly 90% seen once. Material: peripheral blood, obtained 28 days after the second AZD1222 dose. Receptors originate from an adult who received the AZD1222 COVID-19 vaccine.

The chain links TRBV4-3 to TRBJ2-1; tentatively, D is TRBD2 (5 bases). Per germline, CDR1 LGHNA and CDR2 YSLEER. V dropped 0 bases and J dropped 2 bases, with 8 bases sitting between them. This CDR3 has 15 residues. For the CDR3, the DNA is TGCGCCAGCAGCCAAGAAGAGGGCCCCTACAATGAGCAGTTCTTC. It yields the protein CASSQEEGPYNEQFF.

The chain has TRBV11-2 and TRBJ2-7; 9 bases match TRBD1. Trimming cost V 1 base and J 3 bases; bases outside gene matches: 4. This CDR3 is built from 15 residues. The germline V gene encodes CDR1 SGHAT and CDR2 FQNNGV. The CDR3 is CASSLGDREGYEQYF. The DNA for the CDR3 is TGTGCCAGCAGCTTAGGGGACAGGGAGGGCTACGAGCAGTACTTC.

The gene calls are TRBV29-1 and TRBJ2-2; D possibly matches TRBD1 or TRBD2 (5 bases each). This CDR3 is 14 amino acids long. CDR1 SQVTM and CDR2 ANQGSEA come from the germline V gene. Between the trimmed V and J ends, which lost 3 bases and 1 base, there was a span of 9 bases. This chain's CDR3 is CSVDPGRNTGELFF. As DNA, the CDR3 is TGCAGCGTTGATCCGGGACGGAACACCGGGGAGCTGTTTTTT.

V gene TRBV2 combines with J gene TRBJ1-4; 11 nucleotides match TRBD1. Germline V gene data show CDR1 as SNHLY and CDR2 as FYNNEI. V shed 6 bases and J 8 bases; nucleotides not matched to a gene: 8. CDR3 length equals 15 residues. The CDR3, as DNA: TGTGCCAGCAGGGGGCAAGGGACAGGGGGAGAAAAACTGTTTTTT. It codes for CASRGQGTGGEKLFF.

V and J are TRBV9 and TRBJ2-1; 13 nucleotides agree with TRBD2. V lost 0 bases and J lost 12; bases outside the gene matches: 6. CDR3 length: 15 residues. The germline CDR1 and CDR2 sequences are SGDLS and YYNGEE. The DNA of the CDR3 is TGTGCCAGCAGCGTAGGGACTAGCGGGAGCTCGCGGCAGTTCTTC. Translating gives CASSVGTSGSSRQFF. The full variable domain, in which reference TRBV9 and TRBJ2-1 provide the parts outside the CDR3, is DSGVTQTPKHLITATGQRVTLRCSPRSGDLSVYWYQQSLDQGLQFLIQYYNGEERAKGNILERFSAQQFPDLHSELNLSSLELGDSALYFCASSVGTSGSSRQFFGPGTRLTVL.

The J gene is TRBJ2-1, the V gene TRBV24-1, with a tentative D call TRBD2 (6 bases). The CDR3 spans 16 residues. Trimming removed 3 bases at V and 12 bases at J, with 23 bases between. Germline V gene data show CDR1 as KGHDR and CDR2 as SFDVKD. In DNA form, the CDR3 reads TGTGCCACCAGTGATGAGGGGAGGCTCCCCCCCCAGGGGCAGTTCTTC. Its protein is CATSDEGRLPPQGQFF.

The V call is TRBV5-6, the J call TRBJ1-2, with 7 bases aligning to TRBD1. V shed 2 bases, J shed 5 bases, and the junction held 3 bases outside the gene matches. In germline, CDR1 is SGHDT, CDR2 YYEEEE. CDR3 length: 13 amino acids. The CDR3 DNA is TGTGCCAGCAGCTTCGGACAGGCGTATGGCTACACCTTC. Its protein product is CASSFGQAYGYTF.

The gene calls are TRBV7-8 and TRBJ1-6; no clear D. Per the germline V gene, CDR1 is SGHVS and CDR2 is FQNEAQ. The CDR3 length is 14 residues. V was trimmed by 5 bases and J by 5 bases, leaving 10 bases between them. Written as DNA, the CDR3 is TGTGCCAGCAGCCATGCATTGGATAATTCACCCCTCCACTTT. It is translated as CASSHALDNSPLHF. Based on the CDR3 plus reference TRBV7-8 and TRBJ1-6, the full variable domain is GAGVSQSPRYKVAKRGQDVALRCDPISGHVSLFWYQQALGQGPEFLTYFQNEAQLDKSGLPSDRFFAERPEGSVSTLKIQRTQQEDSAVYLCASSHALDNSPLHFGNGTRLTVT.

The CDR3 loop reads CASTQDSSYNEQFF. Written as DNA, the CDR3 is TGTGCCAGTACCCAGGACAGTAGCTACAATGAGCAGTTCTTC. The chain recombines TRBV19 with TRBJ2-1; TRBD1 is a possible D gene (6 bases). This CDR3 contains 14 residues. The V gene's germline CDR1 is LNHDA and CDR2 SQIVND (reference sequence). V dropped 7 bases and J dropped 3 bases, with 13 bases sitting between them. Variable domain in full (rest from reference TRBV19 and TRBJ2-1): DGGITQSPKYLFRKEGQNVTLSCEQNLNHDAMYWYRQDPGQGLRLIYYSQIVNDFQKGDIAEGYSVSREKKESFPLTVTSAQKNPTAFYLCASTQDSSYNEQFFGPGTRLTVL.

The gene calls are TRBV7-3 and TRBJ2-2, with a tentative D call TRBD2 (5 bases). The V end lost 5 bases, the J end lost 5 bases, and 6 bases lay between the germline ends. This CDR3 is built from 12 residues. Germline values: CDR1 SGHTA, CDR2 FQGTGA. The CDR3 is CASSRDTGELFF. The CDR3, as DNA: TGTGCCAGCAGCCGGGATACCGGGGAGCTGTTTTTT.

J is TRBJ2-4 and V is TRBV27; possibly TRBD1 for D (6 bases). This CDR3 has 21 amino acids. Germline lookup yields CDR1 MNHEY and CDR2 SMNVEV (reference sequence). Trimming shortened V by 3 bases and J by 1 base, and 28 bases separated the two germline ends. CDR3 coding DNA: TGTGCCAGCAGTTTTAGGCCTCCGCAGGGGCTTAGACAAGGGGCCAAAAACATTCAGTACTTC. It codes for CASSFRPPQGLRQGAKNIQYF.

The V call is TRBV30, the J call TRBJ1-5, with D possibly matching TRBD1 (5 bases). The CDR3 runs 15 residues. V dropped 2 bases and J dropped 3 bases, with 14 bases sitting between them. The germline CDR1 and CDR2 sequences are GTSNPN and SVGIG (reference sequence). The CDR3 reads CAWSRDGTANQPQHF. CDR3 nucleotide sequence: TGTGCCTGGAGTAGAGATGGGACGGCCAATCAGCCCCAGCATTTT.

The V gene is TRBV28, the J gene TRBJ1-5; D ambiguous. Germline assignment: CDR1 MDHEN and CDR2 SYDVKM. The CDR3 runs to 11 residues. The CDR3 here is CAAMGNQPQHF. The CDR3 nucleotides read TGTGCGGCCATGGGCAATCAGCCCCAGCATTTT.

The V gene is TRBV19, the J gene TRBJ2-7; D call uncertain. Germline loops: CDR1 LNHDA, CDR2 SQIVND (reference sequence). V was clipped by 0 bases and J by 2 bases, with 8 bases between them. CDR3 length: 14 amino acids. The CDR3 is CASSIDSRAYEQYF. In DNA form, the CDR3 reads TGTGCCAGTAGTATAGACAGCCGAGCCTACGAGCAGTACTTC.

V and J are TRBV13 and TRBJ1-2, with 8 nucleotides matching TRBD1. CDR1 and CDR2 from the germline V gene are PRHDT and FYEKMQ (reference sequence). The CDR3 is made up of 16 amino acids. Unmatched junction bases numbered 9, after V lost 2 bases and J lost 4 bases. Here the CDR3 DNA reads TGTGCCAGCAGCTTATCCGACAGGGGCCCCATCTATGGCTACACCTTC. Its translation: CASSLSDRGPIYGYTF.

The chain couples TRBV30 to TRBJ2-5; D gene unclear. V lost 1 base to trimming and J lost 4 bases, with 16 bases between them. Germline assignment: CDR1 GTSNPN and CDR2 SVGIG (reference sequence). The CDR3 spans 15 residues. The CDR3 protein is CAWSGRIGGRETQYF. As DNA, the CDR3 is TGTGCCTGGAGTGGGCGGATAGGCGGAAGAGAGACCCAGTACTTC.

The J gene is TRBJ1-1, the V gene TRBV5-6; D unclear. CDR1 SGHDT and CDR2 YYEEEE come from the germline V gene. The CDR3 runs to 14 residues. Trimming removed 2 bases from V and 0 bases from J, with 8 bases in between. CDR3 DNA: TGTGCCAGCAGCTTACAGCAAATGAACACTGAAGCTTTCTTT. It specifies CASSLQQMNTEAFF.

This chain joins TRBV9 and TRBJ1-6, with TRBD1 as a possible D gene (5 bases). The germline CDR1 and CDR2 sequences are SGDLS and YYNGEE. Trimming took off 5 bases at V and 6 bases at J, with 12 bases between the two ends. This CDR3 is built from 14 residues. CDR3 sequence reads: CASRGGTANSPLHF. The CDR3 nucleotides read TGTGCCAGCAGGGGGGGGACGGCTAATTCACCCCTCCACTTT.

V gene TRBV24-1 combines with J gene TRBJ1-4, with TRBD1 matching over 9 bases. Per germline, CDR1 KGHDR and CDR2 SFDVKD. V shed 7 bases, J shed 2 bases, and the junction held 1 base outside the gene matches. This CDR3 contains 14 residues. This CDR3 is CATSTGGTNEKLFF. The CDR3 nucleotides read TGTGCCACCAGCACAGGGGGCACTAATGAAAAACTGTTTTTT.

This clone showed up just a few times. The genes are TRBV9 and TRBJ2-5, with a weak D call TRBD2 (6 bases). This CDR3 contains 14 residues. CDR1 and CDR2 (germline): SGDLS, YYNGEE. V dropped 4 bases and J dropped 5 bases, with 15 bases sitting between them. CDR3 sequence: CASSPMLGGETQYF. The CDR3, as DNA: TGTGCCAGCAGCCCGATGCTCGGAGGGGAGACCCAGTACTTC.